The T cell receptor (beta chain) described here comes from a study of blood T cell repertoires in COVID-19. Trimming left V 5 bases short and J 2 bases short, with 14 bases between. Germline V gene lookup returns CDR1 SGHRS and CDR2 YFSETQ. The CDR3 is 16 amino acids. Assay: immunoSEQ multiplex PCR; the TCRdb copy retains only in-frame clones and omits some. The table has about 390,000 clones, about 89% seen once. This chain links TRBV5-1 with TRBJ2-6; perhaps TRBD2 as D (6 bases). This receptor was obtained from a woman between 55 and 75 years old with COVID-19, enrolled during active disease. The sample was peripheral blood. CDR3 DNA: TGCGCCAGCAGGCAGGGACTGGGCGCTGGGGCCAACGTCCTGACTTTC. It yields the protein CASRQGLGAGANVLTF.